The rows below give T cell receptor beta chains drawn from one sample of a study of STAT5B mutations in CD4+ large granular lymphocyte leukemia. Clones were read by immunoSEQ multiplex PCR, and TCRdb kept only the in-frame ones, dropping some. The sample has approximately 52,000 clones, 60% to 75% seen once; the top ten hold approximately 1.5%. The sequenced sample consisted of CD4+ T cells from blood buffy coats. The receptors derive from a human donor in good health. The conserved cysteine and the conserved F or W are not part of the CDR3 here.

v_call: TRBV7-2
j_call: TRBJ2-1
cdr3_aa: ASGGFGGQNEQF

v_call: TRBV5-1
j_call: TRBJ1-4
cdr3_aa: ASSYRGGNEKLF

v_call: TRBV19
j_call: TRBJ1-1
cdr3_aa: ASSFGTGVNTEAF

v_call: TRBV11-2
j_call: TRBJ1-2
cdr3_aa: ASSPTGYGYT

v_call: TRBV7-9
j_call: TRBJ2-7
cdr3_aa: ASSFEEKQY

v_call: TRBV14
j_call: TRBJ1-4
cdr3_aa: ASSRRAANEKLF

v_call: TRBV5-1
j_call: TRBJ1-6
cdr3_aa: ASSYPEGGSLH

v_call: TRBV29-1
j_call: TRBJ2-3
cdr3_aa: SVEDSRGARTDTQY

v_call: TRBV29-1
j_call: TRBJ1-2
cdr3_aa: SASGGSDYGYT

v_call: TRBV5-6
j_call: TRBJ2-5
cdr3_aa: ASSVGETQY

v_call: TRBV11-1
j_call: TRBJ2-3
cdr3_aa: ASSGDIVTDTQY

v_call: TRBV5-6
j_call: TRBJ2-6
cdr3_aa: ASSSGAGVLT

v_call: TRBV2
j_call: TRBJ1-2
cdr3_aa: ASKTGEAGYT

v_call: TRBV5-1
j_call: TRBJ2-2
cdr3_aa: ASSMTDTGELF

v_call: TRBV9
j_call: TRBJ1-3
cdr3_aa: ASSPLTGSSGNTIY

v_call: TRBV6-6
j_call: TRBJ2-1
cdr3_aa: ASSPGQRSYNEQF

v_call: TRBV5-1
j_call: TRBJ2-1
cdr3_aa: ASSLEDSWANEQF